This T cell receptor (beta chain) was captured by sequencing in a study of monozygotic twins with inflammatory bowel disease. General observations from the study: Among the T cells, different subtypes could not be distinguished. Compared with healthy twins, IBD patients shared fewer clonotypes with others, especially with disease activity.

Staff drew a roughly 2.5 ml blood sample from each donor. Per the germline V gene, CDR1 is LNHNV and CDR2 is YYDKDF (reference sequence). CDR3 length: 15 residues. For this clonotype: Its matching antigen is unknown.

TCRdb reprocessed the 5' RACE reads; each CDR3 protein has one entry and no DNA is given. This sample lists around 40,000 distinct CDR3 sequences; its ten largest clones have 5% to 6%. The chain is built from TRBV15 and TRBJ2-2. The clonotype was recovered from a human donor with ulcerative colitis or Crohn's disease, or a healthy co-twin of an affected twin (not recorded which). The source material was blood. The CDR3 loop reads CATSRGNVNTGELFF. Full variable domain (outside the CDR3, taken from reference TRBV15 and TRBJ2-2): DAMVIQNPRYQVTQFGKPVTLSCSQTLNHNVMYWYQQKSSQAPKLLFHYYDKDFNNEADTPDNFQSRRPNTSFCFLDIRSPGLGDTAMYLCATSRGNVNTGELFFGEGSRLTVL.